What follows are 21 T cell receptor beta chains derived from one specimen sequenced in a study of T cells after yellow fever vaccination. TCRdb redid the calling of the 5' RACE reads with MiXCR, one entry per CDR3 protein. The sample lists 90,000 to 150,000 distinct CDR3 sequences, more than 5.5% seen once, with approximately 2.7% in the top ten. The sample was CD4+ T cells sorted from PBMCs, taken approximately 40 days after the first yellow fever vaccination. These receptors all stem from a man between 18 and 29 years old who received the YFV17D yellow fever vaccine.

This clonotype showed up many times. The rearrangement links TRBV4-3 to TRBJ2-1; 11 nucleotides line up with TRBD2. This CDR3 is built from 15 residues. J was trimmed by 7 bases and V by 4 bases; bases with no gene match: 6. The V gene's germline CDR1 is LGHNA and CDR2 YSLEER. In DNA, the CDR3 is TGCGCCAGCAGCCTTCTAGCGGGGGGCTGGAATGAGCAGTTCTTC. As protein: CASSLLAGGWNEQFF.

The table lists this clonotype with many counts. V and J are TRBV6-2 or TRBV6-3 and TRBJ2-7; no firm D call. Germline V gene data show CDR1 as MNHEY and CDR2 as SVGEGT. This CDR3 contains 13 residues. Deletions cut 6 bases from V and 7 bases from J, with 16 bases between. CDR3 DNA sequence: TGTGCCAGCAGCCGAGGACCCTTGAGGGAGCAGTACGTC. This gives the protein CASSRGPLREQYV.

CDR3 sequence reads: CASSSDLAGGPGEQFF. The CDR3, as DNA: TGTGCCAGCAGCTCGGACCTAGCGGGGGGGCCGGGAGAGCAGTTCTTC. The V and J genes are TRBV7-2 and TRBJ2-1; 12 bases are a match to TRBD2. J was trimmed by 10 bases and V by 4 bases; bases with no gene match: 11. The length of the CDR3 is 16 residues. CDR1 is SGHTA and CDR2 is FQGNSA in the germline V gene.

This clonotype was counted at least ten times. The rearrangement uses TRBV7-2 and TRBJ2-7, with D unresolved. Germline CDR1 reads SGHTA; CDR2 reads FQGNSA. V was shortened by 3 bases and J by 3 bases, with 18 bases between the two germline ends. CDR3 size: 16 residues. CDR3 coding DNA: TGTGCCAGCAGCTTCCGATTGGGCCAACTACTCTACGAGCAGTACTTC. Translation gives CASSFRLGQLLYEQYF.

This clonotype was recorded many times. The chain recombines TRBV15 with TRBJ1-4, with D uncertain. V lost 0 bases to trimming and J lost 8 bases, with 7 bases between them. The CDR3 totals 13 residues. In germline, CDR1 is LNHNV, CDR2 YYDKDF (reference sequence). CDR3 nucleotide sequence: TGTGCCACCAGCAGAGATAGTCAAGAAAAACTGTTTTTT. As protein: CATSRDSQEKLFF. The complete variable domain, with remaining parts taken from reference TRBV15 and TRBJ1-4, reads DAMVIQNPRYQVTQFGKPVTLSCSQTLNHNVMYWYQQKSSQAPKLLFHYYDKDFNNEADTPDNFQSRRPNTSFCFLDIRSPGLGDTAMYLCATSRDSQEKLFFGSGTQLSVL.

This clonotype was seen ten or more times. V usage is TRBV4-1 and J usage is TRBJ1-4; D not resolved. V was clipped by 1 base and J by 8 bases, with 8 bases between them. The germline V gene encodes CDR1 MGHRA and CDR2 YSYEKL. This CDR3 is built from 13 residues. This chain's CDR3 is CASSQAGGEKLFF. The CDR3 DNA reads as TGCGCCAGCAGCCAAGCCGGAGGGGAAAAACTGTTTTTT.

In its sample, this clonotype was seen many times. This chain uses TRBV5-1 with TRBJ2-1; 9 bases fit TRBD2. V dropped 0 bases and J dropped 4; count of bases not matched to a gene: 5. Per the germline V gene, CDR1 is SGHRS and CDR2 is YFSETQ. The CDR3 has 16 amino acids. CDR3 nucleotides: TGCGCCAGCAGCTTGGGTAATAGCGGGGGATACAATGAGCAGTTCTTC. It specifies CASSLGNSGGYNEQFF.

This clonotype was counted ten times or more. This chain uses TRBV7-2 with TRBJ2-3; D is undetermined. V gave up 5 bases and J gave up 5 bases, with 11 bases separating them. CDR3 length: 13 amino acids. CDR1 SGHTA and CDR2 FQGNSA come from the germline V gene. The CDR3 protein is CASSPDRRDTQYF. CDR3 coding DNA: TGTGCCAGCAGCCCGGACCGTCGAGATACGCAGTATTTT.

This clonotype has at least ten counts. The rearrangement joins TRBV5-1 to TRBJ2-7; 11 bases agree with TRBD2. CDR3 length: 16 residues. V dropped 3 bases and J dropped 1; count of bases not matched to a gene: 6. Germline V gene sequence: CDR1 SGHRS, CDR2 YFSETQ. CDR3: CASSSTSGGVSYEQYF. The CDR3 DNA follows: TGCGCCAGCAGCTCAACTAGCGGGGGAGTTTCCTACGAGCAGTACTTC.

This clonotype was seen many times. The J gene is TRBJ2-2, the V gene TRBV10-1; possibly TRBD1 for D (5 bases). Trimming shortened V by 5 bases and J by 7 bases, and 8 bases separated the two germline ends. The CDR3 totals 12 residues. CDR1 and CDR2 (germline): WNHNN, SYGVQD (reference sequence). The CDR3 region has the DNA TGCGCCAGCAGTTCCAGGGTCGGGGAGCTGTTTTTT. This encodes CASSSRVGELFF.

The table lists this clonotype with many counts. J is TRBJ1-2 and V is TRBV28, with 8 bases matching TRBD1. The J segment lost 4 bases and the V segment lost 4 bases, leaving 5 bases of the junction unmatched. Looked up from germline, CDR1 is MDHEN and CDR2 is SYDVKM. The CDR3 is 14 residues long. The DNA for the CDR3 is TGTGCCAGCAGTTACTCAGGGGGCTTCTATGGCTACACCTTC. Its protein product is CASSYSGGFYGYTF.

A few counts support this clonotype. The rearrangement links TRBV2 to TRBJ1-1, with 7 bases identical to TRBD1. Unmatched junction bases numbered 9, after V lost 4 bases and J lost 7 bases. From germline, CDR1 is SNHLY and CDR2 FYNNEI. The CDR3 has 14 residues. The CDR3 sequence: CASSVQSGGHEAFF. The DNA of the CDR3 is TGTGCCAGCAGTGTTCAATCAGGGGGACATGAAGCTTTCTTT.

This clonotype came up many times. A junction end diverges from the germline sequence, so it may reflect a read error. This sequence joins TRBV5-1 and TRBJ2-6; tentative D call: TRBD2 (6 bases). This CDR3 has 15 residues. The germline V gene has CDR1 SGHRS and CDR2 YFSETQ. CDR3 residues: CASSLGGAGANVLTF. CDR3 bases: TGTGCCAGCAGCTTAGGAGGGGCTGGGGCCAACGTCCTGACTTTC.

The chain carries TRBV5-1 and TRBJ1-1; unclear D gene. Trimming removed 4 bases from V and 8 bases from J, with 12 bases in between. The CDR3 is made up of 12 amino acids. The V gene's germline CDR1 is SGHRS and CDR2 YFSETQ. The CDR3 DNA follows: TGCGCCAGCAGCCGGACGCAGACAGAAGCTTTCTTT. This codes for CASSRTQTEAFF.

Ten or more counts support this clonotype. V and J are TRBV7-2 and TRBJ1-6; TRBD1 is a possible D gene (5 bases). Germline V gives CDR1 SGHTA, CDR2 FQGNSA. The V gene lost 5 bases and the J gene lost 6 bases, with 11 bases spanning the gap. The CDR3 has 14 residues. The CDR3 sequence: CASSRSGPNSPLHF. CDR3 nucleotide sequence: TGTGCCAGCAGCCGGTCGGGGCCTAATTCACCCCTCCACTTT.

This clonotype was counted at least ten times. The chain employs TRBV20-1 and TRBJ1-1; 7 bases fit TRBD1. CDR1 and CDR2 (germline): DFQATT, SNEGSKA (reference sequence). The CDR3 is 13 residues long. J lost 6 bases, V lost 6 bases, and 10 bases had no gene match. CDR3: CSASRQGGPEAFF. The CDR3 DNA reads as TGCAGTGCCAGCAGACAGGGTGGCCCTGAAGCTTTCTTT.

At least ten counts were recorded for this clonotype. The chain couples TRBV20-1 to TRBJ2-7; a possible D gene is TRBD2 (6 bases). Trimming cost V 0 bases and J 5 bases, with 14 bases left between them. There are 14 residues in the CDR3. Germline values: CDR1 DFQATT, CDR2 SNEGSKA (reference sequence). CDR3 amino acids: CSARDPAGGNEQYF. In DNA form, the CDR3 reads TGCAGTGCTAGAGATCCGGCTGGGGGGAACGAGCAGTACTTC.

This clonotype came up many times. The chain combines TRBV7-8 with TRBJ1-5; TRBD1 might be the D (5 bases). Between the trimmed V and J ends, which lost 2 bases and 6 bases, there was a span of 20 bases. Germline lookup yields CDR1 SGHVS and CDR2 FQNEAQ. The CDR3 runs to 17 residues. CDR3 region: CASSLIHQGRRFQPQHF. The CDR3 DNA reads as TGTGCCAGCAGCTTAATTCACCAGGGTAGACGTTTTCAGCCCCAGCATTTT. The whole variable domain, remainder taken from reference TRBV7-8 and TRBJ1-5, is GAGVSQSPRYKVAKRGQDVALRCDPISGHVSLFWYQQALGQGPEFLTYFQNEAQLDKSGLPSDRFFAERPEGSVSTLKIQRTQQEDSAVYLCASSLIHQGRRFQPQHFGDGTRLSIL.

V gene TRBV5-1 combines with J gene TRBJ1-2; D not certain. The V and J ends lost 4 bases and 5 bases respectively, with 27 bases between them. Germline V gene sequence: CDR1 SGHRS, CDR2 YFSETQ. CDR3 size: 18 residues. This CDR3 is CASSVGRQGRGSRYGYTF. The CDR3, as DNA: TGCGCCAGCAGCGTGGGTCGACAAGGAAGAGGAAGCAGGTATGGCTACACCTTC.

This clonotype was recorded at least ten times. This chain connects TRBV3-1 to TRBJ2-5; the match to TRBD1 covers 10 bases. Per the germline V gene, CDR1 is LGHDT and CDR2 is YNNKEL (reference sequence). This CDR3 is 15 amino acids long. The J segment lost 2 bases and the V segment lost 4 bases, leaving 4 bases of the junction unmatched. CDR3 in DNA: TGTGCCAGCAGCCCGAGGACAGGGGGACAAGAGACCCAGTACTTC. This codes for CASSPRTGGQETQYF.

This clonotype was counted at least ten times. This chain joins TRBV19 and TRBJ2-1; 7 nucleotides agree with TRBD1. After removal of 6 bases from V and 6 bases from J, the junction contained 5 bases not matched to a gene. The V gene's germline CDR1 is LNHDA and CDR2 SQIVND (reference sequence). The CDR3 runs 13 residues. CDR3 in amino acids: CASSLGQSNEQFF. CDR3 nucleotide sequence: TGTGCCAGTAGCCTGGGACAGAGCAATGAGCAGTTCTTC.